Described below is a single TCR beta chain sequence and its context. Its antigen is unidentified. Second-dose schedules of about 4 or about 12 weeks were combined. The CDR3 runs 13 residues. Trimming removed 3 bases from V and 6 bases from J, with 11 bases in between. Germline V gene data show CDR1 as DFQATT and CDR2 as SNEGSKA (reference sequence). The method was immunoSEQ multiplex PCR; TCRdb's version includes in-frame clones alone and lacks a portion of them. The sample has 140,000 to 150,000 clones, 70% to 90% seen once. The data were obtained in a study of T cell responses to AZD1222 COVID-19 vaccine. Study-wide results and caveats: Increased Spike-specific TCR breadth and depth were observed after two AZD1222 doses. Most donors were white British, females outnumbered males, and clonal diversity was possibly underestimated.

V usage is TRBV20-1 and J usage is TRBJ1-4; no firm D call. The receptor was derived from an adult who received the AZD1222 COVID-19 vaccine. This specimen consisted of peripheral blood, obtained 28 days after the second AZD1222 dose. CDR3 sequence: CSASASGDEKLFF. CDR3 in DNA: TGCAGTGCTAGTGCCTCAGGTGATGAAAAACTGTTTTTT.